This T cell receptor beta chain comes out of a study of technical replicates of blood from a handful of donors. TCRdb's table, derived via immunoSEQ multiplex PCR, lists solely in-frame clones and lacks some. Here the sample spans tens of thousands of clones, 95% to 97% being singletons. The TCR comes from a human donor in good health. Sequenced sample: T cells isolated from PBMCs.

CDR3 sequence: CASSLQGLYGYTF. DNA for the CDR3: TGTGCCAGCAGTTTGCAGGGCCTCTATGGCTACACCTTC. V usage is TRBV28 and J usage is TRBJ1-2, with D possibly matching TRBD1 (5 bases). The germline V gene has CDR1 MDHEN and CDR2 SYDVKM. V was shortened by 3 bases and J by 4 bases, with 9 bases between the two germline ends. The CDR3 length is 13 residues.